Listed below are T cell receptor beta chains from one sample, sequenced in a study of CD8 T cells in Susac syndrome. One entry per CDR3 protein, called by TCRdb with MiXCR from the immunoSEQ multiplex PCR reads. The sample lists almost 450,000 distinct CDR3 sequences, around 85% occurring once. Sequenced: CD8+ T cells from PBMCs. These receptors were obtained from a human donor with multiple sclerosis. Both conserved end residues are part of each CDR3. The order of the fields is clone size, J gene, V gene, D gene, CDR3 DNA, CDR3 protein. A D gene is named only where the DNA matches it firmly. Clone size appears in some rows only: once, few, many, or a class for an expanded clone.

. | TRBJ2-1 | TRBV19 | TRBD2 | TGTGCCAGTACCTGGTTGATCCTAGCGGGAGGCCACAATGAGCAGTTCTTC | CASTWLILAGGHNEQFF
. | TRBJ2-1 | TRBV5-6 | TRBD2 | TGTGCCAGCAGCCATCTAGCGGGAGAATCCTACAATGAGCAGTTCTTC | CASSHLAGESYNEQFF
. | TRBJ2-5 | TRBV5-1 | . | TGCGCCAGCAGCTCCGGACCGGGATTCGAGACCCAGTACTTC | CASSSGPGFETQYF
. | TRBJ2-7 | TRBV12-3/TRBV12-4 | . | TGTGCCAGCAGTTTTGGGGGGGGCGGCTACGAGCAGTACTTC | CASSFGGGGYEQYF
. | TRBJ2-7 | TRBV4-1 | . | TGCGCCAGCAGCCAAGACGCCTTCAGCACCTACGAGCAGTACTTC | CASSQDAFSTYEQYF
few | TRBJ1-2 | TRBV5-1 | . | TGCGCCAGCAGCTTGGCCGAACCTTGGGATGGCTACACCTTC | CASSLAEPWDGYTF
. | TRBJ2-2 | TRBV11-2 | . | TGTGCCAGCAGCTCCCTATCCCCCGGGGAGCTGTTTTTT | CASSSLSPGELFF
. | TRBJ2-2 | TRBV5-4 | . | TGTGCCAGCAGCCCCCAGGGACCGAACACCGGGGAGCTGTTTTTT | CASSPQGPNTGELFF
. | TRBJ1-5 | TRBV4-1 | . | TGCGCCAGCAGCCAAGAAAGGGGAGATCAGCCCCAGCATTTT | CASSQERGDQPQHF
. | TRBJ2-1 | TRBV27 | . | TGTGCCAGCAGTTTAATCCACCTGAGCAATGAGCAGTTCTTC | CASSLIHLSNEQFF
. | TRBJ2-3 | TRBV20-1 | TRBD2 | TGCAGTGCCATGGGACTAGCGGGGGGGCCGAGCACAGATACGCAGTATTTT | CSAMGLAGGPSTDTQYF
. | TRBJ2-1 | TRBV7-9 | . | TGTGCCAGCAGCTTAACCCACAATGAGCAGTTCTTC | CASSLTHNEQFF
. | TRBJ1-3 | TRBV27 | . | TGTGCCAGCAGTTTACAGGGGACGACGGGAAACACCATATATTTT | CASSLQGTTGNTIYF
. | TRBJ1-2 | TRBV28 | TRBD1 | TGTGCCAGCGAAGGGGGACAGGGTGACTATGGCTACACCTTC | CASEGGQGDYGYTF
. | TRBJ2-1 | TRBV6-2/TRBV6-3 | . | TGTGCCAGCAGTTACTCCCAGGGTCCGCCCTACAATGAGCAGTTCTTC | CASSYSQGPPYNEQFF
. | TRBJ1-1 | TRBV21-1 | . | TGTGCCAGCAGCAAAGTACCAGACCTGACACCTGACACTGAAGCTTTCTTT | CASSKVPDLTPDTEAFF
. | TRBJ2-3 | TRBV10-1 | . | TGCGCCAGCAGTGAGTCTACGGGGGTTTTCTCAGATACGCAGTATTTT | CASSESTGVFSDTQYF